This TCR beta chain was observed in a study of T cell responses to AZD1222 COVID-19 vaccine. Study-wide findings and caveats: Donors were chiefly white British, with a greater number of females, and clonal diversity was perhaps underestimated. Only 5 or 6 AZD1222 recipients tested seropositive at baseline.

Profiling relied on immunoSEQ multiplex PCR, and the TCRdb table lists in-frame clones only, not all of them. Among fewer than 150,000 clones listed, 88% were seen once. This clone was seen only a few times. Its antigen is undetermined. From germline, CDR1 is MRHNA and CDR2 SNTAGT. The CDR3 is 15 residues long. V gave up 4 bases and J gave up 0 bases, with 7 bases separating them. Material: peripheral blood, obtained 28 days after the second AZD1222 dose. V is TRBV6-4 and J is TRBJ2-6; no definite D call. This sequence originates from an adult who received the AZD1222 COVID-19 vaccine. The CDR3 protein is CASSAQSSGANVLTF. Here the CDR3 DNA reads TGTGCCAGCAGTGCGCAAAGCTCTGGGGCCAACGTCCTGACTTTC.